The next 5 T cell receptor beta chains were all read from a single sample in a study of T cell responses to AZD1222 COVID-19 vaccine. This table comes from immunoSEQ multiplex PCR, and its TCRdb copy is limited to in-frame clones, with some not included. The data show around 160,000 clones, with 92% seen just once and under 1.5% held by the top ten. The starting material was peripheral blood, obtained 28 days after the second AZD1222 dose. The receptors stem from an adult who received the AZD1222 COVID-19 vaccine.

The chain joins TRBV4-3 to TRBJ1-5, with D tentatively TRBD1 (5 bases). The V and J ends lost 0 bases and 6 bases respectively, with 18 bases between them. This CDR3 spans 17 amino acids. Germline loops: CDR1 LGHNA, CDR2 YSLEER. The CDR3 protein is CASSQDWGSGLGQPQHF. The CDR3 DNA reads as TGCGCCAGCAGCCAAGATTGGGGGTCCGGTTTAGGTCAGCCCCAGCATTTT.

The genes are TRBV11-2 and TRBJ1-1, with D possibly being TRBD1 (5 bases). CDR1 and CDR2 from the germline V gene are SGHAT and FQNNGV. The CDR3 loop spans 12 amino acids. The germline V and J ends were trimmed by 5 bases and 4 bases, with 8 bases remaining between them. The CDR3 coding sequence is TGTGCCAGCAGCCCTCAGGGCACTGAAGCTTTCTTT. This translates into CASSPQGTEAFF.

As DNA, the CDR3 is TGTGCCAGCAGCCGGGAGAGCGGGGGGCTGTTCACAGATACGCAGTATTTT. Translating gives CASSRESGGLFTDTQYF. The gene calls are TRBV4-2 and TRBJ2-3; 9 bases line up with TRBD2. The V and J ends lost 4 bases and 2 bases, in that order; junction bases with no gene match: 10. The germline V gene encodes CDR1 LGHNA and CDR2 YNFKEQ. This CDR3 is built from 17 residues.

The chain couples TRBV4-1 to TRBJ1-4; 10 bases are a match to TRBD1. Unmatched junction bases numbered 9, after V lost 3 bases and J lost 8 bases. The CDR3 has 16 residues. The V gene's germline CDR1 is MGHRA and CDR2 YSYEKL. As DNA, the CDR3 is TGCGCCAGCAGCCAGGAACCGGGACAGGGGAACGAAAAACTGTTTTTT. Protein: CASSQEPGQGNEKLFF.

The chain recombines TRBV7-2 with TRBJ1-2; D gene ambiguous. Germline loops: CDR1 SGHTA, CDR2 FQGNSA. The V end was cut by 5 bases, the J end by 4 bases, with 20 bases between. The CDR3 is made up of 16 amino acids. In DNA form, the CDR3 reads TGTGCCAGCAGCCCCCCGGGCCAACCACCCAGCTATGGCTACACCTTC. The encoded protein is CASSPPGQPPSYGYTF.